This T cell receptor (beta chain) was captured by sequencing in a study of T cell repertoires in cytomegalovirus infection. The CDR3 extends over 10 amino acids. Per germline, CDR1 SNHLY and CDR2 FYNNEI. Between the trimmed V and J ends, which lost 4 bases and 8 bases, there was a span of 6 bases. TCRdb ran MiXCR on the reads and lists one entry per CDR3 protein. Here the sample spans nearly 650,000 distinct CDR3 sequences, 20% to 25% being singletons. The sequence derives from a human donor in good health (CMV status not recorded). Some clones in this sample may be carry-over from other donors' samples. Sequencing was performed on CD8+ T cells from PBMCs. This chain connects TRBV2 to TRBJ2-7; D unresolved. CDR3 nucleotide sequence: TGTGCCAGCAGTGGTCGACAGCAGTACGTC. It yields the protein CASSGRQQYV.